This passage covers 16 T cell receptor beta chains from one sample sequenced in a study of beta chain features in type 1 diabetes. Expressed TCRB transcripts were sequenced, since all the RNA that had been isolated was reverse transcribed. Using immunoSEQ multiplex PCR, the repertoire was profiled, and TCRdb retains in-frame clones only, with some absent. The sample carries roughly 150,000 clones, less than 9.5% recorded once. Sample: central memory CD4+ T cells from blood. The receptors derive from a young woman in good health.

This clone turned up a few times. The chain recombines TRBV9 with TRBJ2-5; possibly TRBD2 for D (6 bases). The V end was cut by 1 base, the J end by 5 bases, with 15 bases between. The germline V gene encodes CDR1 SGDLS and CDR2 YYNGEE. This CDR3 has 15 amino acids. The CDR3 DNA reads as TGTGCCAGCAGCGTATCGGTGGAGGGCTGGGAGACCCAGTACTTC. This codes for CASSVSVEGWETQYF.

The chain carries TRBV7-3 and TRBJ2-3; TRBD2 agrees at 8 bases. The CDR3 runs to 14 residues. After removal of 5 bases from V and 2 bases from J, the junction contained 3 bases not matched to a gene. Per germline, CDR1 SGHTA and CDR2 FQGTGA. In nucleotides, the CDR3 is TGTGCCAGCAGCCCAGGACTAGCCACAGATACGCAGTATTTT. Encoded protein: CASSPGLATDTQYF.

This clone turned up a few times. The chain uses TRBV25-1 and TRBJ2-6; TRBD2 aligns across 11 bases. The CDR3 has 17 amino acids. Germline CDR1 is MGHDK and CDR2 is SYGVNS. J lost 4 bases, V lost 4 bases, and 6 bases had no gene match. CDR3 sequence reads: CASSATSGESGANVLTF. The CDR3 region has the DNA TGTGCCAGCAGTGCGACTAGCGGGGAGTCCGGGGCCAACGTCCTGACTTTC.

The gene calls are TRBV4-2 and TRBJ2-1, with D uncertain. The CDR3 totals 16 residues. The germline gives CDR1 LGHNA, CDR2 YNFKEQ. Trimming removed 4 bases at V and 8 bases at J, with 21 bases between. CDR3 nucleotides: TGTGCCAGCAGCCGTGAACTGACACGATATTCGGATGAGCAGTTCTTC. Encoded protein: CASSRELTRYSDEQFF.

This clone was observed a handful of times. The chain carries TRBV6-5 and TRBJ1-5; D not resolved. The CDR3 length is 13 residues. V lost 4 bases to trimming and J lost 1 base, with 5 bases between them. Looked up from germline, CDR1 is MNHEY and CDR2 is SVGAGI. CDR3 nucleotides: TGTGCCAGCAGTTTTAGCAGCAATCAGCCCCAGCATTTT. This codes for CASSFSSNQPQHF.

The chain employs TRBV6-5 and TRBJ2-5; 8 nucleotides agree with TRBD1. The junction had 11 bases not matched to a gene; V was cut back by 9 bases and J by 5 bases. The germline CDR1 and CDR2 sequences are MNHEY and SVGAGI. This CDR3 is 14 amino acids long. CDR3 sequence (DNA): TGTGCCAGTGAATTCCAGGGGGCCTCCGAGACCCAGTACTTC. Amino acid sequence: CASEFQGASETQYF.

V is TRBV6-5 and J is TRBJ2-3; no reliable D call. Germline CDR1 is MNHEY and CDR2 is SVGAGI. The CDR3 spans 15 residues. V was clipped by 8 bases and J by 0 bases, with 15 bases between them. This chain's CDR3 is CASSFEEKSTDTQYF. CDR3 nucleotides: TGTGCCAGCTCCTTTGAGGAGAAGAGCACAGATACGCAGTATTTT.

This chain uses TRBV4-1 with TRBJ2-6; weak D call: TRBD2 (6 bases). V shed 0 bases and J shed 3 bases, with 12 bases lying between them. The CDR3 is 17 amino acids. The germline V gene has CDR1 MGHRA and CDR2 YSYEKL. CDR3 region: CASSQDRRGFGANVLTF. The CDR3 DNA sequence: TGCGCCAGCAGCCAAGATCGGCGGGGTTTTGGGGCCAACGTCCTGACTTTC.

In its sample, this clone was seen a few times. The chain links TRBV11-2 to TRBJ2-7; possibly TRBD1 for D (5 bases). The CDR3 covers 14 residues. Germline lookup yields CDR1 SGHAT and CDR2 FQNNGV. Between the trimmed V and J ends, which lost 6 bases and 0 bases, there was a span of 12 bases. The CDR3 DNA is TGTGCCAGCAGGTTGGACACGCGCTCCTACGAGCAGTACTTC. This encodes CASRLDTRSYEQYF.

This clone has a handful of counts. The rearrangement uses TRBV7-2 and TRBJ2-6; D is undetermined. V lost 0 bases and J 3 bases, leaving 6 bases between the germline ends. Germline V gives CDR1 SGHTA, CDR2 FQGNSA. The CDR3 totals 15 residues. The CDR3 protein is CASSLAFIGANVLTF. Here the CDR3 DNA reads TGTGCCAGCAGCTTAGCGTTTATTGGGGCCAACGTCCTGACTTTC.

The V gene is TRBV5-1, the J gene TRBJ2-3; 8 positions match TRBD2. The J segment lost 4 bases and the V segment lost 0 bases, leaving 10 bases of the junction unmatched. There are 17 residues in the CDR3. Per germline, CDR1 SGHRS and CDR2 YFSETQ. The CDR3 here is CASSLASGGFRADTQYF. DNA for the CDR3: TGCGCCAGCAGCTTGGCGTCGGGGGGGTTTAGGGCAGATACGCAGTATTTT.

This clone has a handful of counts. This chain uses TRBV7-2 with TRBJ2-1; 8 positions agree with TRBD1. With 2 bases clipped from V and 7 bases from J, the junction kept 13 bases outside the gene matches. There are 17 residues in the CDR3. CDR1 SGHTA and CDR2 FQGNSA come from the germline V gene. CDR3 sequence (DNA): TGTGCCAGCAGCTTACGTTTTCCGGACAGGGCAGGGAATGAGCAGTTCTTC. This codes for CASSLRFPDRAGNEQFF.

The table lists this clone with a few counts. Other DNA sequences in the sample encode the same CDR3. The chain recombines TRBV18 with TRBJ2-7, with D maybe TRBD2 (7 bases). Trimming pared 6 bases from V and 0 bases from J, leaving 15 bases between. The germline V gene has CDR1 KGHSH and CDR2 LQKENI. The CDR3 runs to 15 residues. CDR3 bases: TGTGCCAGCTCGTCGACTGGGGGGGCCTCCTACGAGCAGTACTTC. It encodes CASSSTGGASYEQYF. Based on the CDR3 plus reference TRBV18 and TRBJ2-7, the full variable domain is NAGVMQNPRHLVRRRGQEARLRCSPMKGHSHVYWYRQLPEEGLKFMVYLQKENIIDESGMPKERFSAEFPKEGPSILRIQQVVRGDSAAYFCASSSTGGASYEQYFGPGTRLTVT.

The V and J genes are TRBV9 and TRBJ1-6; D gene uncertain. V was shortened by 0 bases and J by 1 base, with 5 bases between the two germline ends. Germline loops: CDR1 SGDLS, CDR2 YYNGEE. CDR3 length: 15 amino acids. This CDR3 is CASSVAGSYNSPLHF. In nucleotides, the CDR3 is TGTGCCAGCAGCGTAGCGGGATCCTATAATTCACCCCTCCACTTT. Together with reference TRBV9 and TRBJ1-6, the CDR3 gives the full variable domain: DSGVTQTPKHLITATGQRVTLRCSPRSGDLSVYWYQQSLDQGLQFLIQYYNGEERAKGNILERFSAQQFPDLHSELNLSSLELGDSALYFCASSVAGSYNSPLHFGNGTRLTVT.

This clone has only a few counts. This chain links TRBV10-3 with TRBJ2-5, with TRBD2 identical over 10 bases. From germline, CDR1 is ENHRY and CDR2 SYGVKD. This CDR3 has 16 residues. V lost 9 bases, J lost 5 bases, and 15 bases stayed unmatched. CDR3 sequence: CAMAWDKRGGGETQYF. DNA for the CDR3: TGTGCCATGGCCTGGGACAAGCGGGGGGGCGGTGAGACCCAGTACTTC.

This clone has just a few counts. This sequence joins TRBV9 and TRBJ2-7, with TRBD2 matching 10 bases. The CDR3 sequence is 16 residues long. The ends lost 0 bases at V and 1 base at J; junction bases unmatched: 4. CDR1 SGDLS and CDR2 YYNGEE come from the germline V gene. The CDR3 nucleotides read TGTGCCAGCAGCGTAGGGCTAGCGGGGGCTTCCTACGAGCAGTACTTC. It encodes CASSVGLAGASYEQYF.